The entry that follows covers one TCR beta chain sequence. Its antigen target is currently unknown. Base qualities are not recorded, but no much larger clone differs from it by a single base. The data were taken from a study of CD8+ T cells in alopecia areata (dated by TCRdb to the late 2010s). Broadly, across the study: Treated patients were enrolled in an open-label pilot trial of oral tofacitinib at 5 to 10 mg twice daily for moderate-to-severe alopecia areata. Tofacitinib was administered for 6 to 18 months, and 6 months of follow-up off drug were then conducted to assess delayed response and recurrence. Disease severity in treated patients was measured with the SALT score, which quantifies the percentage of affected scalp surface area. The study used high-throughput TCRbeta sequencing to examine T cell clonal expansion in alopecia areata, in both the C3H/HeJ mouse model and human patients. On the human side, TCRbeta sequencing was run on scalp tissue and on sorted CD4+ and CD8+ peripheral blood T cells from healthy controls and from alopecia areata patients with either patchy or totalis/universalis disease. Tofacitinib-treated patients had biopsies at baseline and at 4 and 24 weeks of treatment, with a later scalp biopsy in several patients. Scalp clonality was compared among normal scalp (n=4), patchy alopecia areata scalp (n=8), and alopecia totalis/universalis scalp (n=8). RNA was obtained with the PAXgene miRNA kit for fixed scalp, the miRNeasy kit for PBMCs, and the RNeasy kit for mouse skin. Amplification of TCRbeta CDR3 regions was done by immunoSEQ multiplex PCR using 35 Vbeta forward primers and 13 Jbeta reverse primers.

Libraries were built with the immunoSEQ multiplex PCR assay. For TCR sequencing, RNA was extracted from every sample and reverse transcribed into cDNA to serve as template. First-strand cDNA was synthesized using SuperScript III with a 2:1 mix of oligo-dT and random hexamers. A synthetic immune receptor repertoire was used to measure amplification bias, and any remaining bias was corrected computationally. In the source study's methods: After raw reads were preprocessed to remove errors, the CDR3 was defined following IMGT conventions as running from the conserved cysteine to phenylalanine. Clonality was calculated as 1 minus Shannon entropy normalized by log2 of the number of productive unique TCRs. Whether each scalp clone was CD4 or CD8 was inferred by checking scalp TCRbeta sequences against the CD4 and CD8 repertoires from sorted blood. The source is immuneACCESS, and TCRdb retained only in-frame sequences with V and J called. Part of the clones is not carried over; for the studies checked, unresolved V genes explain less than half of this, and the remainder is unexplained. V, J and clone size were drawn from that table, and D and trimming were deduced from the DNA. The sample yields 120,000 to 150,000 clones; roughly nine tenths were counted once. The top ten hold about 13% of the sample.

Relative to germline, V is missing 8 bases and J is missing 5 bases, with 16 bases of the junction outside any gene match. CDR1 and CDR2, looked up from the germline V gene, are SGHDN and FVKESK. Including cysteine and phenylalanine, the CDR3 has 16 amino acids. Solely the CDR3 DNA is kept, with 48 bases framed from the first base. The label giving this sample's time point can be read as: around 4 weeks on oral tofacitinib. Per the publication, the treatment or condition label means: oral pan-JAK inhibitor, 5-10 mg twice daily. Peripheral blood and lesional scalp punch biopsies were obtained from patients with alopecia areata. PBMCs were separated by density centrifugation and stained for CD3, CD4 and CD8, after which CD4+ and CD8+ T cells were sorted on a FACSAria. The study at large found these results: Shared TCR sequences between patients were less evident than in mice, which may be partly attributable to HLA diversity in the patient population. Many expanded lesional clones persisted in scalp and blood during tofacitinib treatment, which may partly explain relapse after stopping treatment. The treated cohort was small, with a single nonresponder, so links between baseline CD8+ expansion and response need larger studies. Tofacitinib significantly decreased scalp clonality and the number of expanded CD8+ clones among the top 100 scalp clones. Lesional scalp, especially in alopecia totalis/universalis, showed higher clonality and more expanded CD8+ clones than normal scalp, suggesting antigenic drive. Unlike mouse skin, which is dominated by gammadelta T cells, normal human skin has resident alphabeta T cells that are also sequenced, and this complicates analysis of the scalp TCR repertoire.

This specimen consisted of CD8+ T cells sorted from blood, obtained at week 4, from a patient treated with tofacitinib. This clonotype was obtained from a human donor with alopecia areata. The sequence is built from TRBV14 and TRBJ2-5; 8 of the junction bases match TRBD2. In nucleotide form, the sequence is TGTGCCAGCGGAAACGGGGAGCGGGAGTTGAGCGAGACCCAGTACTTC. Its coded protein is CASGNGERELSETQYF. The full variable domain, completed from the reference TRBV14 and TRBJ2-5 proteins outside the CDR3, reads EAGVTQFPSHSVIEKGQTVTLRCDPISGHDNLYWYRRVMGKEIKFLLHFVKESKQDESGMPNNRFLAERTGGTYSTLKVQPAELEDSGVYFCASGNGERELSETQYFGPGTRLLVL.